These 17 T cell receptor beta chains were all obtained from the same sample, sequenced in a study of a mutant IDH1 vaccine in newly diagnosed glioma. Time point denoted: week 11, during vaccination. With topical imiquimod, each dose of the vaccine consisted of 300 ug of mutant IDH1 20-mer peptide. The repertoire was sequenced with immunoSEQ multiplex PCR; TCRdb's copy has only in-frame clones and lacks some. The sample contains around 62,000 clones, approximately 89% of which appear only once. Their specific antigens are unknown. Sample: PBMCs, taken from a glioma patient whose treatment included an IDH1 peptide vaccine. The receptor set was obtained from a man aged 35 to 55 with glioma.

The chain uses TRBV5-6 and TRBJ2-1; maybe TRBD1 (6 bases). The CDR3 consists of 15 residues. Germline CDR1 SGHDT, CDR2 YYEEEE. V shed 1 base and J shed 5 bases, with 13 bases lying between them. Written as DNA, the CDR3 is TGTGCCAGCAGCTTGAGGGGGACGCCTCACAATGAGCAGTTCTTC. Its translation: CASSLRGTPHNEQFF.

The CDR3 is CASSLGLAEPSGQYF. The CDR3 DNA sequence: TGCGCCAGCAGCTTGGGACTAGCGGAACCGTCTGGGCAGTACTTC. V and J are TRBV5-1 and TRBJ2-7; 9 positions agree with TRBD2. Germline loops: CDR1 SGHRS, CDR2 YFSETQ. J lost 9 bases, V lost 0 bases, and 10 bases had no gene match. The CDR3 runs 15 residues.

The chain links TRBV19 to TRBJ2-7; possible D gene TRBD1, 6 bases. The CDR3 sequence is 13 residues long. Trimming took 5 bases from V and 3 from J, leaving 11 bases between them. CDR1 is LNHDA and CDR2 is SQIVND in the germline V gene (reference sequence). The CDR3 DNA sequence: TGTGCCAGTAGTTCATCCAGGGGCTACGAGCAGTACTTC. Translating gives CASSSSRGYEQYF.

This clone came up a few times. The rearrangement uses TRBV7-2 and TRBJ2-3; D uncertain. Germline-derived CDR1 and CDR2 are SGHTA and FQGNSA. The V gene lost 4 bases and the J gene lost 4 bases, with 15 bases spanning the gap. The CDR3 has 15 amino acids. The CDR3 bases are TGTGCCAGCAGCTCTTCAATCGACCCAGCAGATACGCAGTATTTT. Translated: CASSSSIDPADTQYF.

The chain recombines TRBV4-3 with TRBJ2-7; D may be TRBD2 (5 bases). V was clipped by 5 bases and J by 2 bases, with 13 bases between them. This CDR3 comprises 14 residues. CDR1 is LGHNA, CDR2 YSLEER, per germline. The chain's CDR3 is CASSAFGGAYEQYF. The CDR3 nucleotides are TGCGCCAGCAGCGCCTTTGGAGGAGCCTACGAGCAGTACTTC.

This chain uses TRBV4-3 with TRBJ2-7, with TRBD1 matching over 8 bases. Trimming removed 1 base from V and 3 bases from J; junction bases left unmatched: 8. Germline CDR1 is LGHNA and CDR2 is YSLEER. This CDR3 has 16 residues. The CDR3 loop is CASSQGLGQGHYEQYF. For the CDR3, the DNA is TGCGCCAGCAGCCAAGGGCTCGGACAGGGCCACTACGAGCAGTACTTC.

The chain recombines TRBV7-2 with TRBJ2-1; tentative D call: TRBD1 (6 bases). Germline V gene lookup returns CDR1 SGHTA and CDR2 FQGNSA. Trimming stripped 11 bases from V and 3 bases from J, with 20 bases between. The CDR3 totals 15 residues. CDR3 in DNA: TGTGCCCTCACACCGGCGACAGGCAACTACAATGAGCAGTTCTTC. The encoded protein is CALTPATGNYNEQFF.

V usage is TRBV7-8 and J usage is TRBJ2-1; D is ambiguous. Trimming removed 7 bases at V and 5 bases at J, with 12 bases between. The CDR3 runs 13 residues. The germline gives CDR1 SGHVS, CDR2 FQNEAQ. CDR3 amino acids: CASISSYNNEQFF. The DNA of the CDR3 is TGTGCCAGCATCTCCAGTTATAACAATGAGCAGTTCTTC.

The J gene is TRBJ1-4, the V gene TRBV5-1; D is perhaps TRBD1 (5 bases). Germline V gene lookup returns CDR1 SGHRS and CDR2 YFSETQ. V shed 4 bases and J shed 1 base, with 11 bases lying between them. The CDR3 extends over 15 amino acids. The CDR3 DNA reads TGCGCCAGCAGCCGCGTCCAGGGAACTAATGAAAAACTGTTTTTT. Its protein product is CASSRVQGTNEKLFF. Full variable domain (remainder filled in from reference TRBV5-1 and TRBJ1-4): KAGVTQTPRYLIKTRGQQVTLSCSPISGHRSVSWYQQTPGQGLQFLFEYFSETQRNKGNFPGRFSGRQFSNSRSEMNVSTLELGDSALYLCASSRVQGTNEKLFFGSGTQLSVL.

The CDR3 loop reads CASSPSTRQLGETQYF. CDR3 DNA: TGTGCCAGCAGCCCAAGCACGCGACAGCTAGGAGAGACCCAGTACTTC. V gene TRBV5-4 combines with J gene TRBJ2-5; a possible D gene is TRBD1 (5 bases). V shed 4 bases and J shed 4 bases, with 20 bases lying between them. Looked up from germline, CDR1 is SGHNT and CDR2 is YYREEE (reference sequence). This CDR3 is built from 16 residues.

This clone was counted a few times. The chain uses TRBV18 and TRBJ1-2, with TRBD1 as a possible D gene (6 bases). V was cut by 5 bases and J by 8 bases, with 15 bases left in between. CDR1 and CDR2 from the germline V gene are KGHSH and LQKENI. The CDR3 covers 13 residues. The DNA for the CDR3 is TGTGCCAGCTCAGGAAACAGGGTAACGGGCTACACCTTC. Protein sequence: CASSGNRVTGYTF.

In DNA, the CDR3 is TGTGCCAGCAGCGGAAGCGGGAGGGGCGACAATGAGCAGTTCTTC. Protein: CASSGSGRGDNEQFF. V is TRBV11-2 and J is TRBJ2-1; 10 nucleotides match TRBD2. Germline CDR1 and CDR2: SGHAT and FQNNGV. The trim removed 5 bases at V and 5 bases at J, leaving 6 bases unmatched. The CDR3 is 15 amino acids.

J is TRBJ1-5 and V is TRBV19; maybe TRBD1 (6 bases). Trimming pared 7 bases from V and 5 bases from J, leaving 18 bases between. CDR3 length equals 15 residues. Germline CDR1 is LNHDA and CDR2 is SQIVND (reference sequence). CDR3 sequence reads: CASTPRGVWDQPQHF. Here the CDR3 DNA reads TGTGCCAGTACCCCTAGGGGGGTCTGGGATCAGCCCCAGCATTTT.

The chain joins TRBV19 to TRBJ2-7, with D perhaps TRBD2 (6 bases). Germline CDR1 is LNHDA and CDR2 is SQIVND (reference sequence). This CDR3 spans 14 amino acids. V dropped 3 bases and J dropped 0 bases, with 9 bases sitting between them. CDR3 in DNA: TGTGCCAGTAGTATTGGAGGGAGCTCCTACGAGCAGTACTTC. It encodes CASSIGGSSYEQYF.

The CDR3 DNA sequence: TGTGCCAGCAGTGTATTTGAGGGGGCGGGTGGAGAGACCCAGTACTTC. Translating gives CASSVFEGAGGETQYF. This rearrangement joins TRBV6-1 to TRBJ2-5; 7 nucleotides match TRBD1. From germline, CDR1 is MNHNS and CDR2 SASEGT. V trimming: 4 bases; J trimming: 4 bases; junction bases outside the gene matches: 12. The CDR3 is 16 residues long.

The chain couples TRBV19 to TRBJ2-7, with 8 bases that match TRBD1. V dropped 7 bases and J dropped 2; count of bases not matched to a gene: 7. CDR3 length: 14 amino acids. Germline assignment: CDR1 LNHDA and CDR2 SQIVND (reference sequence). The CDR3 loop is CASTPGQATYEQYF. In DNA, the CDR3 is TGTGCCAGTACCCCGGGACAGGCGACCTACGAGCAGTACTTC.

This chain joins TRBV4-1 and TRBJ1-3; D call uncertain. CDR3 length: 18 amino acids. Germline CDR1 is MGHRA and CDR2 is YSYEKL. V was pared by 0 bases and J by 5 bases, with 20 bases between. The CDR3 DNA follows: TGCGCCAGCAGCCAAGATGGCGGAGGGCGTGCTGACCGAAACACCATATATTTT. Protein sequence: CASSQDGGGRADRNTIYF.